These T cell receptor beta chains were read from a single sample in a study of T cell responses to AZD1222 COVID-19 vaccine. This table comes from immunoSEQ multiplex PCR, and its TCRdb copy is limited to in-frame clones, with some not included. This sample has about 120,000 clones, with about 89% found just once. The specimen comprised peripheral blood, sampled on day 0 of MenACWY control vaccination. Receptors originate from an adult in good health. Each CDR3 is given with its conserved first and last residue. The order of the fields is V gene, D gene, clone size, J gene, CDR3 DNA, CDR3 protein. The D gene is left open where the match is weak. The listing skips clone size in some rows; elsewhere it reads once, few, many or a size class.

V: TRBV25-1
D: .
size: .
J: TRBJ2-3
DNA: TGTGCCAGCAGTGGATTCGAGGGAGGGGGTCTCGCAGATACGCAGTATTTT
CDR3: CASSGFEGGGLADTQYF

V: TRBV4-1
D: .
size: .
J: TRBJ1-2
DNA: TGCGCCAGCAGCCAAGATAATGGCTATGGCTACACCTTC
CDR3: CASSQDNGYGYTF

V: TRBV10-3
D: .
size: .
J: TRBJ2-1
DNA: TGTGCCATCAGTGATAGACTAGATCTGTGGCAGTTCTTC
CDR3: CAISDRLDLWQFF

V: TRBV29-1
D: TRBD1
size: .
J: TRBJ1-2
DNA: TGCAGCGTTGAAACCATCAGGGGGTATGGCTACACCTTC
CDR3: CSVETIRGYGYTF

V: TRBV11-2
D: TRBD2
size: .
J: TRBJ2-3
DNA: TGTGCCAGCAGCTTGGGCGGGAGGCCTACAGATACGCAGTATTTT
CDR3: CASSLGGRPTDTQYF

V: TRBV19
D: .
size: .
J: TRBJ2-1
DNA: TGTGCCAGTGCCGGGGAGGCTTCCTACAATGAGCAGTTCTTC
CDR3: CASAGEASYNEQFF

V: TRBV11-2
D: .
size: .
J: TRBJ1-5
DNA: TGTGCCAGCAGCTCCGGAGATGGCAATCAGCCCCAGCATTTT
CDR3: CASSSGDGNQPQHF

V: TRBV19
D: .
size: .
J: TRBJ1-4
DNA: TGTGCCAGTGGGGCCCTACAGGCAACTAATGAAAAACTGTTTTTT
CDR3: CASGALQATNEKLFF

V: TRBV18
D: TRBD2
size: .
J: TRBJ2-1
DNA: TGTGCCAGCTCACCACGATCGACTAGCGGTCATGAGCAGTTCTTC
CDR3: CASSPRSTSGHEQFF

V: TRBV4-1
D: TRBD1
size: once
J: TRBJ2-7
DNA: TGCGCCAGCAGCCATTTACAGGGGTACGAGCAGTACTTC
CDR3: CASSHLQGYEQYF

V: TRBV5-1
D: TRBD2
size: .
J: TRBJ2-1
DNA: TGCGCCAGCAGCTTTTCGAGCGGGAGGGCCATTGGTAGTAATGAGCAGTTCTTC
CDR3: CASSFSSGRAIGSNEQFF

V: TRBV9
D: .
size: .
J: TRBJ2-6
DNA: TGTGCCAGCAGCGTAGGAACAGTCTACCACTCTGGGGCCAACGTCCTGACTTTC
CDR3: CASSVGTVYHSGANVLTF

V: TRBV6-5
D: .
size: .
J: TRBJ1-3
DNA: TGTGCCAGCACTCACAGTGGCTCTGGAAACACCATATATTTT
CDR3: CASTHSGSGNTIYF

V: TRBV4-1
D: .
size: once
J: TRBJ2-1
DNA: TGCGCCAGCAGCCAAGTATTATCCTTACATGAGCAGTTCTTC
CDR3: CASSQVLSLHEQFF

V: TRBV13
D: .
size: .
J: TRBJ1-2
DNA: TGTGCCAGCAGCTTAGTGGGGGCTACTAACTATGGCTACACCTTC
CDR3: CASSLVGATNYGYTF

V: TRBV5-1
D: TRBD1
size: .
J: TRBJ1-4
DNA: TGCGCCAGCAGCTTACAGGGGGCTAGACAAAATGAAAAACTGTTTTTT
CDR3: CASSLQGARQNEKLFF

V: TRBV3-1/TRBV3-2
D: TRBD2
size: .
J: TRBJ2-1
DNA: TGTGCCAGCACCTCTAGCGGGAGGGGTTACAATGAGCAGTTCTTC
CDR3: CASTSSGRGYNEQFF

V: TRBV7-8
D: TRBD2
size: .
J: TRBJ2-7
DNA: TGTGCCAGCAGCCCATTAGCGGGAGTAATGAACGAGCAGTACTTC
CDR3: CASSPLAGVMNEQYF

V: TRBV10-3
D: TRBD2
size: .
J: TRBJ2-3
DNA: TGTGCCATCAGTGAGTCGGTGACTAGCTACCCAGATACGCAGTATTTT
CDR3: CAISESVTSYPDTQYF

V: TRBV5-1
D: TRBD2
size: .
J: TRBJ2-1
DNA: TGCGCCAGCAGCGGAGGACTAGCGGGGAACAATGAGCAGTTCTTC
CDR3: CASSGGLAGNNEQFF

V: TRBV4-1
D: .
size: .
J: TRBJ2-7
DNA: TGCGCCAGCAGCCAAGGCTTAACAGGCCAATCCTACGAGCAGTACTTC
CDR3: CASSQGLTGQSYEQYF

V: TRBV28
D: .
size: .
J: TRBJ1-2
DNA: TGTGCCAGCAGTTTACAAGGGGGCTACACCTTC
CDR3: CASSLQGGYTF

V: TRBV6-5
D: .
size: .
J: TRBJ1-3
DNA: TGTGCCAGTAACAGGGCTGGAAACACCATATATTTT
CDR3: CASNRAGNTIYF

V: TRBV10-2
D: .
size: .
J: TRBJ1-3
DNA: TGCGCCAGTATGAGGGAGCAGTCCTCTGGAAACACCATATATTTT
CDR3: CASMREQSSGNTIYF

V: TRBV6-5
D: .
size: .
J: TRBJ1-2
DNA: TGTGCCAGCAGTTTATACGGGAGAGCTAACTATGGCTACACCTTC
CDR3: CASSLYGRANYGYTF

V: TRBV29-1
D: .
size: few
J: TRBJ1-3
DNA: TGCAGCGTTGAAGATCGGTTATACTCTGGAAACACCATATATTTT
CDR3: CSVEDRLYSGNTIYF

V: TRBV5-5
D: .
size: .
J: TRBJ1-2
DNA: TGTGCCAGCAGCTTGGCGGCAGGGGCTAACTATGGCTACACCTTC
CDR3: CASSLAAGANYGYTF

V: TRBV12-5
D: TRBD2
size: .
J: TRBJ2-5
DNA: TGTGCTAGTGGTTTGGTATTAGCGGGAGTAGGAGAGACCCAGTACTTC
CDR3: CASGLVLAGVGETQYF

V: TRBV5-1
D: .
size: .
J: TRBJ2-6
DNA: TGCGCCAGCAGCTTGCCCCAGGGTACTGGGGCCAACGTCCTGACTTTC
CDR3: CASSLPQGTGANVLTF

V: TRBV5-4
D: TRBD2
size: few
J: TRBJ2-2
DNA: TGTGCCAGCAGCCGGGTCGCATCTAGCGGGATCCCCGGGGAGCTGTTTTTT
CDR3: CASSRVASSGIPGELFF

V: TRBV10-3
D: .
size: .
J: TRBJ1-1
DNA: TGTGCCATCAGTGAGTCGATGCGGGCGGGAGCTTTCTTT
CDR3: CAISESMRAGAFF

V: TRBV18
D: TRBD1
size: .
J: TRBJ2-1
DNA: TGTGCCAGCTCACCACCGGGACAGGGGGCTGGTGAGCAGTTCTTC
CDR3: CASSPPGQGAGEQFF

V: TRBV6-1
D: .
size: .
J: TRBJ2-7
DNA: TGTGCCAGCACTTCGTTCTACGAGCAGTACTTC
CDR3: CASTSFYEQYF

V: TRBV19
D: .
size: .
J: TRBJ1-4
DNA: TGTGCCAGTAGTATTGGACGGAGGAATGAAAAACTGTTTTTT
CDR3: CASSIGRRNEKLFF

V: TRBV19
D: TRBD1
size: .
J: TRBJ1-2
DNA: TGTGCCAGTAGTACCCGGACAGGGAATGGCTACACCTTC
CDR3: CASSTRTGNGYTF